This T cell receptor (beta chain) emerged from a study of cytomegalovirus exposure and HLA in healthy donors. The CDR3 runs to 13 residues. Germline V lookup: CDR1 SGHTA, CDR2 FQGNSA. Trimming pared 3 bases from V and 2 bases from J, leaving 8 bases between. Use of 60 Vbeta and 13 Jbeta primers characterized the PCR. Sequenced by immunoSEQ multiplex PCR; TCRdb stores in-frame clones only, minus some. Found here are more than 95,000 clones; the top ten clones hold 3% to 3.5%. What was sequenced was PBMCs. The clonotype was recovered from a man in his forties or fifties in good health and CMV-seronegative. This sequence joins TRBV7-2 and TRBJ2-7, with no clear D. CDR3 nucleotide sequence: TGTGCCAGCAGCTTCGACGGAGCCTACGAGCAGTACTTC. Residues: CASSFDGAYEQYF.